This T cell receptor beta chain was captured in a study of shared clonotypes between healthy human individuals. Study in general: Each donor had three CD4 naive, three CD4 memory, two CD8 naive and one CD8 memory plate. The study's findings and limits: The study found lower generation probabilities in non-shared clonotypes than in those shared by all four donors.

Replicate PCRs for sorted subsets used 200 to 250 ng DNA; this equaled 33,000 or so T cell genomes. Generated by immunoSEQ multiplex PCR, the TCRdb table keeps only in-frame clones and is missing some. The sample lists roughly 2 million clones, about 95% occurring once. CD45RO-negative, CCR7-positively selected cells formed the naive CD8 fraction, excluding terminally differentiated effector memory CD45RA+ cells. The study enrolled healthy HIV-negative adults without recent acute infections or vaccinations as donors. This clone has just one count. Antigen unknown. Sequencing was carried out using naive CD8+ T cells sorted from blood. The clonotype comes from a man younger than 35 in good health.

The CDR3 region is CASSFGQGFRETQYF. In DNA form, the CDR3 reads TGCGCCAGCAGCTTCGGACAGGGTTTTAGAGAGACCCAGTACTTC. The chain joins TRBV4-3 to TRBJ2-5, with TRBD1 matching 8 bases. The CDR3 is 15 amino acids. V was clipped by 5 bases and J by 4 bases; unmatched bases: 9. Germline values: CDR1 LGHNA, CDR2 YSLEER.